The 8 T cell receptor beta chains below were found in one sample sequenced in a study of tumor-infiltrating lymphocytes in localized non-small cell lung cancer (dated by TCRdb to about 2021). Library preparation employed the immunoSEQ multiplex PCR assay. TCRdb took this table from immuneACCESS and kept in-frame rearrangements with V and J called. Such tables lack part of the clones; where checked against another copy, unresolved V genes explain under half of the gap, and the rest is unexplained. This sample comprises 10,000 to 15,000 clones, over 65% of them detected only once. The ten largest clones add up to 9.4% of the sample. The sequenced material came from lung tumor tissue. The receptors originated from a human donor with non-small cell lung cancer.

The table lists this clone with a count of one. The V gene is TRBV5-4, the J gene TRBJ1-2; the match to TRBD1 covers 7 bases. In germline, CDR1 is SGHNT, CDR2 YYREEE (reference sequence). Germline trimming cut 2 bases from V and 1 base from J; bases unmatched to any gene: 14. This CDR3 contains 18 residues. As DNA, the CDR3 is TGTGCCAGCAGCTTAAACTTACCCCGGAGGGGGCATAACTATGGCTACACCTTC. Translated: CASSLNLPRRGHNYGYTF.

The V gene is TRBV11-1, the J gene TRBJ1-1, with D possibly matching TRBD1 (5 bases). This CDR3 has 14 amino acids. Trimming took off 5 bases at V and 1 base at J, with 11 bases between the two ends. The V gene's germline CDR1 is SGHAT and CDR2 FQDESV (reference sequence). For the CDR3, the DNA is TGTGCCAGCAGCGCCCAGGGTGGGAACACTGAAGCTTTCTTT. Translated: CASSAQGGNTEAFF.

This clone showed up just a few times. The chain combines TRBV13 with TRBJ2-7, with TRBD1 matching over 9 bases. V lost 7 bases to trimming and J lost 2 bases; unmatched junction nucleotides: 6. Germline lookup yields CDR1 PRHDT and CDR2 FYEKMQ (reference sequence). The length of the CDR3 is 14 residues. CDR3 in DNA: TGTGCCAGCACCCCCCGGGACAGGGCCTACGAGCAGTACTTC. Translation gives CASTPRDRAYEQYF.

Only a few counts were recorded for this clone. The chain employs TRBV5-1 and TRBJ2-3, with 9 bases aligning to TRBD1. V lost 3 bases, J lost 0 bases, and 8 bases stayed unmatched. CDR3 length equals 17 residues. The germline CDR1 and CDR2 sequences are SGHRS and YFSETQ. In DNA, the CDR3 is TGCGCCAGCAGCTCCAACATAGGACAGGGGAGCACAGATACGCAGTATTTT. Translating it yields CASSSNIGQGSTDTQYF.

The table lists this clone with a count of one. CDR3 loop: CASGSIGGYTF. In DNA, the CDR3 is TGTGCTAGTGGTTCCATAGGTGGCTACACCTTC. The rearrangement links TRBV12-5 to TRBJ1-2; D gene ambiguous. V shed 4 bases and J shed 7 bases, with 7 bases lying between them. The CDR3 extends over 11 amino acids. Germline lookup yields CDR1 LGHNT and CDR2 FRNRAP.

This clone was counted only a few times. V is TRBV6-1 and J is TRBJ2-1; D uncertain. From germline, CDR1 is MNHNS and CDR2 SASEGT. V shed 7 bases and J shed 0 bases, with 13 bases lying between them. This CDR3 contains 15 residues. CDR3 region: CASTRAPSSYNEQFF. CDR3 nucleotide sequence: TGTGCCAGCACCCGGGCTCCGAGCTCCTACAATGAGCAGTTCTTC.

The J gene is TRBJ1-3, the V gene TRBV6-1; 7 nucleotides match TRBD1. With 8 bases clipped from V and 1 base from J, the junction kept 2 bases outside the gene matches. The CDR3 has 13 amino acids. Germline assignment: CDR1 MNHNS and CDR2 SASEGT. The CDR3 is CASGDSSGNTIYF. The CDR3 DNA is TGTGCCAGCGGGGACAGTTCTGGAAACACCATATATTTT.

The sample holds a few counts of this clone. CDR3 bases: TGCAGCTCTTCCCGGGTGGGCTATGGCTACACCTTC. This translates into CSSSRVGYGYTF. This chain connects TRBV29-1 to TRBJ1-2; D is uncertain. The CDR3 runs to 12 residues. Trimming cost V 8 bases and J 4 bases, with 14 bases left between them. Per the germline V gene, CDR1 is SQVTM and CDR2 is ANQGSEA.